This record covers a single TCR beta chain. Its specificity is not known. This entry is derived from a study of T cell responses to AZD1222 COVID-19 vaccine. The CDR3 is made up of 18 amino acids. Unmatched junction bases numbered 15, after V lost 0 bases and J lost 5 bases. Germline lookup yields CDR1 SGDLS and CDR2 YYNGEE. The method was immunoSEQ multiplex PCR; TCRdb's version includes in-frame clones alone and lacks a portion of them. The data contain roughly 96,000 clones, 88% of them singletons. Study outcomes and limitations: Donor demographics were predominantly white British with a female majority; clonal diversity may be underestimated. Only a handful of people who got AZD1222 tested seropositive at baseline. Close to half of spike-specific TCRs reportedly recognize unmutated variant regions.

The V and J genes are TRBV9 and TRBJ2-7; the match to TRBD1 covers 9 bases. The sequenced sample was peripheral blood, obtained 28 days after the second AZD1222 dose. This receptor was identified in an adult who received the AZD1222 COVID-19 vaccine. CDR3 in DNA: TGTGCCAGCAGCGTAGGGGGCGCCCCGAACAGGGGGCAAAACGAGCAGTACTTC. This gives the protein CASSVGGAPNRGQNEQYF.